This T cell receptor beta chain was profiled in a study of T-cell memory formation after mild COVID-19 (TCRdb year 2021). Looking at the study overall: TCR sequence clusters from the two donors were largely donor specific. T-cell clones expanding and contracting after mild COVID-19 in a couple of donors were tracked by longitudinal TCRalpha and TCRbeta repertoire sequencing. The cohort was made up of two young adult volunteers, one female and one male, who were previously healthy. What the authors observed across the whole study: SARS-CoV-2 specificity was not confirmed for the second-wave clones peaking on day 37. Some responding clones were detected in pre-infection memory, which suggested that pre-existing cross-reactive memory T cells had joined the SARS-CoV-2 response. Contracting CD4+ clones appeared mostly in the CM and EM memory subsets, whereas CD8+ clones were enriched in EMRA. From day 15 to 85, contracting clones showed balanced CD4/CD8 phenotypes, whereas a second wave of clones that expanded from day 15 to 37 leaned towards CD4+. Only a couple of mild cases were covered in the study, and larger cohorts including severe cases with pre-infection samples were considered necessary.

Ficoll-Paque density gradient centrifugation was the method used to isolate PBMCs. In its sample, this clonotype was seen many times. Its antigen is currently not known. Nothing much larger sits one base from this clone, and base qualities are not available. Trimming at the junction amounts to 7 bases on V and 5 bases on J, and the germline ends lie 12 bases apart. The CDR1 and CDR2 encoded by the germline V gene (reference sequence) are DFQATT and SNEGSKA. From the cysteine up to the phenylalanine, the CDR3 has a length of 11 residues. Of all the DNA, just the CDR3 is kept, 33 bases in frame from base 1. Sequencing was performed on an Illumina NovaSeq 6000. TCRalpha and TCRbeta cDNA libraries were constructed by 5'RACE with constant-segment primers, with sample barcodes and unique molecular identifiers being introduced. Trizol reagent was used to extract RNA from every sample. The libraries were amplified in two PCR steps, and the second step added a second sample barcode and Illumina TruSeq adapters. Libraries were sequenced on an Illumina NovaSeq with 2 x 150 bp paired-end reads. From the authors' description of their analysis: The reads were demultiplexed and collapsed into UMI-guided consensus sequences using migec v1.2.7. Using mixcr v2.1.11, UMI consensuses were aligned to TRA and TRB V and J templates and then assembled into clonotypes. Expanded or contracted clonotypes were those called significant by both edgeR and NoisET, with noise models trained on biological replicates. For edgeR calls, the cutoffs were a false discovery rate-adjusted p below 0.01 and a log2 fold-change threshold of 1. PCA with hierarchical clustering of max-normalized trajectories of the 1000 most abundant clonotypes was used as exploratory dynamics analysis. The CD4 or CD8 phenotype of responding clones was assigned using the separately sequenced CD4+ and CD8+ repertoires. TCRdb reworked the public reads: Q25 trimming with fastp, MiXCR clone assembly, productive beta chains retained. Merged by CDR3 protein, the rows form single entries marked with the most common genes and DNA. The V and J calls come from TCRdb's annotation, not from the publication. The sample data list roughly 150,000 distinct CDR3 sequences, and 13% to 15% of these were observed just once. Approximately 14% of the sample comes from the top ten.

The sequence was collected from an adult woman who had mild COVID-19 (a few samples of this study predate the infection). The sample titles of this study are shuffled in the database, so cell type and time point are left out; the donor was told from shared clones. Sequenced: PBMCs or a T cell subset sorted from them (not recorded which). Recombination joined TRBV20-1 with TRBJ2-7, with TRBD2 as a weak D call on 7 bases. Here the CDR3 is given as CSEGGGNEQYF. The DNA is as follows: TGCAGTGAAGGGGGGGGGAACGAGCAGTACTTC.